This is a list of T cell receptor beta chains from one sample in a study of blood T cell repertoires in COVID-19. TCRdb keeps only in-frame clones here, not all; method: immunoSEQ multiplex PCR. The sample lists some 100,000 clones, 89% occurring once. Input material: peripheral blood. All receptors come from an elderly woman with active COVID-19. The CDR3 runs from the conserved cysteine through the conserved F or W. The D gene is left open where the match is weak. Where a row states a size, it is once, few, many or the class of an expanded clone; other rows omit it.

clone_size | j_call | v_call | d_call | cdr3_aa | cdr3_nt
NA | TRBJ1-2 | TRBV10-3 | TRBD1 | CAISEFLQGDRGASGYGYTF | TGTGCCATCAGTGAGTTCCTTCAGGGGGACAGGGGGGCCTCCGGCTATGGCTACACCTTC
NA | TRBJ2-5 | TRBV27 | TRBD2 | CASSSLRTSGREETQYF | TGTGCCAGCAGTTCCCTACGGACTAGCGGGAGGGAAGAGACCCAGTACTTC
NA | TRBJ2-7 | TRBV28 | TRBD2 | CASSRLAGSTYEQYF | TGTGCCAGCAGTCGACTAGCGGGTTCCACCTACGAGCAGTACTTC
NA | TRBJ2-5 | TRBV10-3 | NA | CAISATENQETQYF | TGTGCCATCAGCGCGACAGAGAACCAAGAGACCCAGTACTTC
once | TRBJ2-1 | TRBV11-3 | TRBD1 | CASSHRQGAGYEQFF | TGTGCCAGCAGCCACCGACAGGGGGCGGGATATGAGCAGTTCTTC
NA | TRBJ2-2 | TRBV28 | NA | CASTKELFF | TGTGCCAGCACTAAAGAGCTGTTTTTT
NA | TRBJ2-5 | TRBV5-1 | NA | CASSLGQPRGTQYF | TGCGCCAGCAGCTTGGGGCAGCCAAGAGGGACCCAGTACTTC
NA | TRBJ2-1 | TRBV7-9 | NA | CASSLTLGSSYNEQFF | TGTGCCAGCAGCTTAACGTTGGGGAGCTCCTACAATGAGCAGTTCTTC
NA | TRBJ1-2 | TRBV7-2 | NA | CASSLAGGFGYTF | TGTGCCAGCAGCTTAGCGGGGGGTTTTGGCTACACCTTC
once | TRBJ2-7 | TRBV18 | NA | CASSPPSREQYF | TGTGCCAGCTCACCTCCGTCCCGGGAGCAGTACTTC
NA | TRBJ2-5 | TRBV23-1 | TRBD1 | CASSLPTGVRVETQYF | TGCGCCAGCAGTCTCCCGACAGGGGTAAGAGTCGAGACCCAGTACTTC
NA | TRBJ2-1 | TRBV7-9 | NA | CASSSTGIEQFF | TGTGCCAGCAGCTCTACAGGGATAGAGCAGTTCTTC
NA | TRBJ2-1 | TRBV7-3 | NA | CASSLDSSYNEQFF | TGTGCCAGCAGCTTAGACAGCTCCTACAATGAGCAGTTCTTC
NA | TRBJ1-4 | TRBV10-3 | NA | CAIRDSTSNEKLFF | TGTGCCATTCGTGACAGCACCTCTAATGAAAAACTGTTTTTT
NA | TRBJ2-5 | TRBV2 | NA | CASSDYAAAQYF | TGTGCCAGCAGTGATTATGCGGCCGCCCAGTACTTC
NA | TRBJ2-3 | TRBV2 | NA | CASSGQMSTDTQYF | TGTGCCAGCAGTGGACAGATGAGCACAGATACGCAGTATTTT
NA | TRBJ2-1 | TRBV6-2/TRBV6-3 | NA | CASSYSYSWNEQFF | TGTGCCAGCAGTTACTCTTACAGCTGGAATGAGCAGTTCTTC
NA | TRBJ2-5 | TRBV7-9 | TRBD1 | CASSPGQAVRETQYF | TGTGCCAGCAGCCCGGGACAGGCGGTAAGAGAGACCCAGTACTTC
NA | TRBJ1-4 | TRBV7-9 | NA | CASSDGPEKLFF | TGTGCCAGCAGCGATGGGCCTGAAAAACTGTTTTTT
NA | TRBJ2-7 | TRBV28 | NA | CASHGTKVYEQYF | TGTGCCAGCCACGGGACAAAAGTCTACGAGCAGTACTTC
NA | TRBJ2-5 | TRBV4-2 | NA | CASSPTPGEETQYF | TGTGCCAGCAGCCCAACCCCGGGGGAAGAGACCCAGTACTTC
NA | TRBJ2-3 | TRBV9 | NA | CASRGHGLEQSTDTQYF | TGTGCCAGCAGGGGACACGGACTTGAACAGAGCACAGATACGCAGTATTTT
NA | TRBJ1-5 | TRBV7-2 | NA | CASSPESGILQPQHF | TGTGCCAGCAGCCCCGAGTCGGGGATATTGCAGCCCCAGCATTTT
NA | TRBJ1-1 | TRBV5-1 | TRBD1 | CASSLSTGVDTEAFF | TGCGCCAGCAGCTTGTCGACAGGGGTGGACACTGAAGCTTTCTTT
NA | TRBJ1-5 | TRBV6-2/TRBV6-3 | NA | CASSSPRSNQPQHF | TGTGCCAGCAGTTCCCCCAGGAGCAATCAGCCCCAGCATTTT
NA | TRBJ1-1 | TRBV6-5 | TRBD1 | CASSPTGDTEAFF | TGTGCCAGCAGTCCGACAGGGGACACTGAAGCTTTCTTT
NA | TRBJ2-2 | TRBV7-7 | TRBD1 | CASSVRQGAGELFF | TGTGCTAGCAGCGTCAGACAGGGGGCCGGGGAGCTGTTTTTT
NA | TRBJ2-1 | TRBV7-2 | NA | CASSLGSYNHEQFF | TGTGCCAGCAGCTTAGGGTCATACAACCATGAGCAGTTCTTC
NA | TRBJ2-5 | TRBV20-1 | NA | CSASQGQETQYF | TGCAGTGCTAGTCAGGGGCAGGAGACCCAGTACTTC
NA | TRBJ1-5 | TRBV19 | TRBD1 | CASSISDRAWNQPQHF | TGTGCCAGTAGTATAAGCGACAGGGCCTGGAATCAGCCCCAGCATTTT
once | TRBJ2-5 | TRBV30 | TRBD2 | CAWSPAGVGETQYF | TGTGCCTGGAGCCCCGCGGGGGTTGGAGAGACCCAGTACTTC
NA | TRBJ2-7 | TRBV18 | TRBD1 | CASSPTGTASYEQYF | TGTGCCAGCTCACCTACCGGGACAGCCTCCTACGAGCAGTACTTC
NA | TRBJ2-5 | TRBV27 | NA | CASSFRERETQYF | TGTGCCAGCAGTTTTAGGGAGCGAGAGACCCAGTACTTC
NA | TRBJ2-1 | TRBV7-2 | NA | CASSLSSVWEYEQFF | TGTGCCAGCAGCTTATCTAGCGTCTGGGAGTATGAGCAGTTCTTC
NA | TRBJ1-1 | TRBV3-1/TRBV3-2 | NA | CPPEGEAFF | TGTCCTCCGGAGGGGGAAGCTTTCTTT
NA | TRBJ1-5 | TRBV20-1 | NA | CSASLTVNQPQHF | TGCAGTGCTAGTTTGACAGTAAATCAGCCCCAGCATTTT
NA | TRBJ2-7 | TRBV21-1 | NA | CASTSRGISYEQYF | TGTGCCAGCACCTCCAGAGGCATATCCTACGAGCAGTACTTC
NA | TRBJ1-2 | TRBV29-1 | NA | CSVEDSSYYGYTF | TGCAGCGTTGAGGACAGTTCCTACTATGGCTACACCTTC